This T cell receptor beta chain was obtained from a study of early T cells in non-severe SARS-CoV-2 infection (dated by TCRdb to the early 2020s). About the investigation overall: Because TCR sequencing was done on bulk RNA from unsorted whole blood, the alpha and beta chains could not be paired. General conclusions and limits of the study: VDJdb matching was skewed toward anti-spike CD8 responses and likely underestimated virus-specific expansions, missing private and CD4 specificities.

Libraries were constructed by 5' RACE. TCRdb shows the sequencer as NextSeq 500. The TCR library protocol attached unique molecular identifiers to individual cDNA molecules to correct for sequencing error and PCR bias. Both TCR alpha and beta chains were sequenced, and tight co-correlation was observed between alpha and beta sequence abundances in each sample. Regarding the original processing steps: Decombinator V4 was used to perform V gene, J gene and CDR3 annotation of TCR sequences. Expanded TCRs were defined as changing significantly between any two time points under a Poisson model with p below 0.0001. Abundances of TCRs were expressed as counts per million after normalisation to the total number of TCRs sequenced in each sample. TRAV1-2 paired with TRAJ12, TRAJ20 or TRAJ33 defined MAIT TCRs, while TRAV10 paired with TRAJ18 defined iNKT TCRs. VDJdb, accessed on 1 November 2021, was searched for TCRs annotated for CMV, EBV and SARS-CoV-2, and TCRs annotated for more than one antigen were excluded. In TCRdb, the public reads were trimmed at Q25 with fastp and aligned with MiXCR, with productive beta chains retained. Here each entry gathers all rows of one CDR3 protein and keeps the most common genes and DNA. The V and J calls follow TCRdb's processing rather than the paper's. The sample table shows tens of thousands of distinct CDR3 sequences, and 5.5% to 6.5% are seen once. Of the sample, 9.5% to 15% falls within the top ten clones.

From the cysteine up to the phenylalanine, the CDR3 has a length of 14 residues. This entry keeps only the CDR3 DNA: 42 bases, framed from base 1. The trim is 2 bases for V and 2 bases for J, with a gap of 7 bases between the germline ends. The germline V gene supplies CDR1 SGHAT and CDR2 FQNNGV. Many counts were recorded for this clonotype. The antigen it binds to is not known. No much larger clone exists at a distance of one base, and base qualities are not known. This was a case-control study nested in a cohort of healthcare workers in London, UK, who had nasopharyngeal swab PCR tests and blood samples taken every week. Between 23 and 31 March 2020, the week of the UK lockdown, healthcare workers were enrolled and then followed up weekly for as long as 16 weeks.

The V gene is TRBV11-2 and the J gene is TRBJ2-1; confidence is insufficient to name the D gene. The sequenced sample was whole blood. The receptor was derived from an adult who was a healthcare worker with PCR-confirmed SARS-CoV-2 infection or an uninfected control (not recorded which). In nucleotides, the sequence is TGTGCCAGCAGCTTACCCCTTACCTACAATGAGCAGTTCTTC. Its product reads: CASSLPLTYNEQFF.